These 18 T cell receptor beta chains share one sample of origin, sequenced in a study of CD8+ T cells in alopecia areata. Following RNA extraction, reverse transcription yielded cDNA that acted as the sequencing template. Using immunoSEQ multiplex PCR, the repertoire was profiled, and TCRdb retains in-frame clones only, with some absent. The data contain 150,000 or so clones, about 54% of them singletons. Material for sequencing was CD4+ T cells sorted from blood. The receptor source for this set is a human donor in good health.

V usage is TRBV10-3 and J usage is TRBJ2-3, with D hard to call. The CDR3 loop spans 16 amino acids. Germline V CDR1 and CDR2: ENHRY, SYGVKD. Trimming pared 2 bases from V and 4 bases from J, leaving 16 bases between. The CDR3 region has the DNA TGTGCCATCAGTGAGAACGAGAGGCTAATTTCAGATACGCAGTATTTT. Translating gives CAISENERLISDTQYF.

Only a few counts were recorded for this clone. The chain joins TRBV6-5 to TRBJ1-2; D is unclear. CDR3 length: 15 residues. Germline CDR1 MNHEY, CDR2 SVGAGI. Trimming removed 0 bases at V and 7 bases at J, with 15 bases between. The CDR3 protein is CASSYSSRGRGGYTF. CDR3 sequence (DNA): TGTGCCAGCAGTTACTCGAGTCGGGGTCGTGGTGGCTACACCTTC.

J is TRBJ1-2 and V is TRBV29-1; 10 bases fit TRBD1. CDR3 size: 16 residues. V was clipped by 4 bases and J by 4 bases; unmatched bases: 12. Germline values: CDR1 SQVTM, CDR2 ANQGSEA. The CDR3 DNA sequence: TGCAGCGTTGGTCCCGGGACAGGGGTGGGAGCCTATGGCTACACCTTC. Its protein product is CSVGPGTGVGAYGYTF.

The genes are TRBV14 and TRBJ2-5; weak D call: TRBD2 (6 bases). The CDR3 spans 11 residues. The germline V and J ends were trimmed by 4 bases and 7 bases, with 7 bases remaining between them. Germline-derived CDR1 and CDR2 are SGHDN and FVKESK. The CDR3 DNA reads as TGTGCCAGCAGCCCCGGGGGGACCCAGTACTTC. It yields the protein CASSPGGTQYF.

The genes are TRBV19 and TRBJ1-1; a possible D gene is TRBD1 (6 bases). Germline V gene data show CDR1 as LNHDA and CDR2 as SQIVND (reference sequence). This CDR3 comprises 15 residues. V lost 4 bases and J lost 6, with 18 bases in between. The CDR3 loop is CASSTYTGTPSEAFF. CDR3 nucleotide sequence: TGTGCCAGTAGTACCTATACAGGGACCCCATCTGAAGCTTTCTTT.

In this sample, this clone turned up a few times. The CDR3 DNA sequence: TGTGCCAGCAGCCCCCGGACTAGCGGGAGAAACAATGAGCAGTTCTTC. Residues: CASSPRTSGRNNEQFF. The rearrangement uses TRBV11-2 and TRBJ2-1, with 13 positions matching TRBD2. Germline values: CDR1 SGHAT, CDR2 FQNNGV. This CDR3 is built from 16 residues. Trimming cost V 5 bases and J 5 bases; bases outside gene matches: 6.

The chain joins TRBV30 to TRBJ2-3; the match to TRBD2 covers 15 bases. The ends lost 3 bases at V and 3 bases at J; junction bases unmatched: 7. The CDR3 sequence is 17 residues long. Germline CDR1 GTSNPN, CDR2 SVGIG (reference sequence). As DNA, the CDR3 is TGTGCCTGGAGCGTCGGACTAGCGGGAGGGATGACAGATACGCAGTATTTT. Translated, it gives CAWSVGLAGGMTDTQYF.

This chain joins TRBV29-1 and TRBJ2-5; perhaps TRBD1 as D (6 bases). V lost 6 bases, J lost 5 bases, and 16 bases lay in between. The CDR3 has 13 residues. CDR1 SQVTM and CDR2 ANQGSEA come from the germline V gene. In DNA, the CDR3 is TGCAGCGTCTCCCTGGGGGCGGTTGAGACCCAGTACTTC. Encoded protein: CSVSLGAVETQYF.

The chain employs TRBV4-1 and TRBJ1-2; the D gene is possibly TRBD1 (5 bases). V was clipped by 1 base and J by 3 bases, with 15 bases between them. This CDR3 comprises 16 residues. The germline CDR1 and CDR2 sequences are MGHRA and YSYEKL. The CDR3 loop reads CASSQGARVKDYGYTF. The CDR3 nucleotides read TGCGCCAGCAGCCAAGGAGCCAGGGTCAAGGACTATGGCTACACCTTC.

As regards this clone: Other DNA sequences in this sample translate to the same CDR3. This chain links TRBV4-1 with TRBJ2-6; D gene ambiguous. The CDR3 spans 15 residues. The V gene's germline CDR1 is MGHRA and CDR2 YSYEKL. V was trimmed by 5 bases and J by 0 bases, leaving 8 bases between them. CDR3 loop: CASSSGLSGANVLTF. The CDR3, as DNA: TGCGCCAGCAGCTCGGGTCTCTCTGGGGCCAACGTCCTGACTTTC.

This clone was seen a handful of times. In the same sample, other DNA sequences code for this CDR3. The chain recombines TRBV29-1 with TRBJ1-5; D gene unclear. The CDR3 consists of 12 residues. Germline V gene sequence: CDR1 SQVTM, CDR2 ANQGSEA. Trimming took off 4 bases at V and 7 bases at J, with 11 bases between the two ends. CDR3 amino acids: CSVGGGRQPQHF. Written as DNA, the CDR3 is TGCAGCGTTGGTGGAGGGCGGCAGCCCCAGCATTTT.

This clone was observed a single time. The chain recombines TRBV29-1 with TRBJ1-4; no clear D gene. There are 14 residues in the CDR3. V was clipped by 4 bases and J by 0 bases, with 9 bases between them. Germline V lookup: CDR1 SQVTM, CDR2 ANQGSEA. The CDR3 DNA follows: TGCAGCGTTGGGGCAGGAGCAACTAATGAAAAACTGTTTTTT. Translated: CSVGAGATNEKLFF.

V is TRBV10-3 and J is TRBJ1-5; D gene ambiguous. Trimming shortened V by 0 bases and J by 3 bases, and 9 bases separated the two germline ends. The CDR3 runs 15 residues. Per the germline V gene, CDR1 is ENHRY and CDR2 is SYGVKD. The CDR3 spells CAISESIQNNQPQHF. CDR3 sequence (DNA): TGTGCCATCAGTGAGTCGATTCAGAACAATCAGCCCCAGCATTTT.

In its sample, this clone was seen many times. J is TRBJ2-7 and V is TRBV18, with 10 bases aligning to TRBD2. The CDR3 extends over 15 amino acids. V shed 3 bases, J shed 2 bases, and the junction held 4 bases outside the gene matches. CDR1 is KGHSH and CDR2 is LQKENI in the germline V gene. The CDR3 DNA reads TGTGCCAGCTCACCCGGACTAGCGGTAACCTACGAGCAGTACTTC. This translates into CASSPGLAVTYEQYF.

V is TRBV11-2 and J is TRBJ2-5; no clear D gene. V lost 5 bases, J lost 9 bases, and 13 bases lay in between. There are 12 residues in the CDR3. Germline CDR1 is SGHAT and CDR2 is FQNNGV. CDR3 amino acids: CASSKYDQAQYF. Here the CDR3 DNA reads TGTGCCAGCAGCAAATACGACCAGGCCCAGTACTTC.

This clone was counted between two and nine times. The V call is TRBV10-1, the J call TRBJ2-1; the D gene is possibly TRBD2 (6 bases). Trimming took 4 bases from V and 10 from J, leaving 17 bases between them. CDR1 is WNHNN, CDR2 SYGVQD, per germline (reference sequence). This CDR3 contains 14 residues. CDR3 in DNA: TGCGCCAGCAGTGGGGGACTGGGGCTCAGGGAGCAGTTCTTC. It yields the protein CASSGGLGLREQFF.

The chain uses TRBV15 and TRBJ2-7, with D hard to call. The ends were cut back, 4 bases at V and 7 bases at J, with 17 bases in the middle. This CDR3 comprises 14 residues. Germline CDR1 is LNHNV and CDR2 is YYDKDF (reference sequence). CDR3 DNA sequence: TGTGCCACCAGCAAGCCCACCGCGGTAGGGGAGCAGTACTTC. Translating it yields CATSKPTAVGEQYF.

The rearrangement joins TRBV30 to TRBJ2-6; TRBD2 might be the D (6 bases). Deletions cut 0 bases from V and 3 bases from J, with 9 bases between. The CDR3 spans 15 residues. Germline lookup yields CDR1 GTSNPN and CDR2 SVGIG (reference sequence). DNA of the CDR3: TGTGCCTGGAGTGTACCGGGGGTTGGGGCCAACGTCCTGACTTTC. It is translated as CAWSVPGVGANVLTF.